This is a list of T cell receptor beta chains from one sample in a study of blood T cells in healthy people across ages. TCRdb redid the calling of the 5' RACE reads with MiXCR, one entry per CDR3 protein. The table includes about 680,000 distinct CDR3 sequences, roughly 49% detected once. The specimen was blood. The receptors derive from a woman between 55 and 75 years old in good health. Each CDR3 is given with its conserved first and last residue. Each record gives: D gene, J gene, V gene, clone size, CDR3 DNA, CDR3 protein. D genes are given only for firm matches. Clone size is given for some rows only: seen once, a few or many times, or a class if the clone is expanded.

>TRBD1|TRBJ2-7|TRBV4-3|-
TGCGCCAGCAGCCAAGGAGACAGGGGAAACTACGAGCAGTACTTC
CASSQGDRGNYEQYF
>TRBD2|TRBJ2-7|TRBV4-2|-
TGTGCCAGCAGCCAAGATCTGGGACTAGCGGCACCAACGGGCAATGAGCAGTACTTC
CASSQDLGLAAPTGNEQYF
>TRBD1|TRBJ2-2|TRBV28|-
TGTGCCAGCAGTCGCCCGGGACAGGGCTGGCCCGGGGAGCTGTTTTTT
CASSRPGQGWPGELFF
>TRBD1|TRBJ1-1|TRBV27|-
TGTGCCAGCAGTCTATACAGGGGAACTGAAGCTTTCTTT
CASSLYRGTEAFF
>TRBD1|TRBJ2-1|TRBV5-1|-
TGCGCCAGCAGCTCTTCAGGGGGCTACAATGAGCAGTTCTTC
CASSSSGGYNEQFF
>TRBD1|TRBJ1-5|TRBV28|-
TGTGCCAGCAGAGATCCGGGACAGGGAAATCAGCCCCAGCATTTT
CASRDPGQGNQPQHF
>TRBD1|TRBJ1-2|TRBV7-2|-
TGTGCCAGCAGCTTAGGGGGACAGGATAGACGCTACACCTTC
CASSLGGQDRRYTF
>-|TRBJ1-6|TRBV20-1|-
TGCAGTGCTAGCCCCCTCGTGGGGGAGGGTAATTCACCCCTCCACTTT
CSASPLVGEGNSPLHF
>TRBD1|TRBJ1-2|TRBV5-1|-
TGCGCCAGCAGCTTGGCGGGGACAGGGGGCCGTGGTGGCTACACCTTC
CASSLAGTGGRGGYTF
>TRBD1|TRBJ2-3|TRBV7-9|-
TGTGCCAGCAGCACGAGACAGGGGAAAGTTACAGATACGCAGTATTTT
CASSTRQGKVTDTQYF
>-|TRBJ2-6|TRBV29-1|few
TGCAGCGTCTCATGGTTGGACAACCGTGGGGCCAACGTCCTGACTTTC
CSVSWLDNRGANVLTF
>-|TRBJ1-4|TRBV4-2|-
TGTGCCAGCGGGACATCCAATGAAAAACTGTTTTTT
CASGTSNEKLFF
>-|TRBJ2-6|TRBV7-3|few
TGTGCCAGCAGCTTGGGGTCACCTGGGGCCAACGTCCTGACTTTC
CASSLGSPGANVLTF
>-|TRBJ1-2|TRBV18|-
TGTGCCAGCTCACCTTTACAGGCAGGATCTAACTATGGCTACACCTTC
CASSPLQAGSNYGYTF
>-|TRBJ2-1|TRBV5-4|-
TGTGCCAGCAGCTTGAGCGGCGGGCCACCGTTCTTC
CASSLSGGPPFF
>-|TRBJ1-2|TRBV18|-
TGTGCCAGCTCACCTTTAGGGGGCTATGGCTACACCTTC
CASSPLGGYGYTF
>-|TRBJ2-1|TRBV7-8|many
TGTGCCAGCAGCTTGCTACTTTACAATGAGCAGTTCTTC
CASSLLLYNEQFF
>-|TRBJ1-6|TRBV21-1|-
TGTGCCAGCAGCCCTCGTCGGACAGGTTCACCCCTCCACTTT
CASSPRRTGSPLHF
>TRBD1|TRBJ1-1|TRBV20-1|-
TGCAGTGCTAGTTCGCCAGGGGGGACTGAAGCTTTCTTT
CSASSPGGTEAFF
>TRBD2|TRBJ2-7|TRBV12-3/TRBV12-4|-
TGTGCCAGCAGTTTTGAGCGGGGCTACAATGAGCAGTACTTC
CASSFERGYNEQYF
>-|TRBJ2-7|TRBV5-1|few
TGCGCCAGCAGCAAGGACATCCGCGACGAGCAGTACTTC
CASSKDIRDEQYF
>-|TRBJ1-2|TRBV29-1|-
TGCAGCGCTGGGGACGGTCCCTTATTGGGCTACACCTTC
CSAGDGPLLGYTF
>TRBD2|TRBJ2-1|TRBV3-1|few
TGTGCCAGCAGCTCTAGCGGGACAGACTACAATGAGCAGTTCTTC
CASSSSGTDYNEQFF
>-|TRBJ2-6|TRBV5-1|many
TGTGCCAGCAGTTTAGGGAGCTCTGGGGCCAACGTCCTGACTTTC
CASSLGSSGANVLTF
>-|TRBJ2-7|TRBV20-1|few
TGCAGTGCGGAAGGGGACGTTGCCTACGAGCAGTACTTC
CSAEGDVAYEQYF
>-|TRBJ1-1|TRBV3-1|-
TGTGCCAGCAGCCCCGATGATCAAGGGACTGAAGCTTTCTTT
CASSPDDQGTEAFF
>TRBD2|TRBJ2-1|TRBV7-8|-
TGTGCCAGCAGCTCGCTCGGGACTACCTACAATGAGCAGTTCTTC
CASSSLGTTYNEQFF
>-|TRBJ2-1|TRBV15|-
TGTGCCACCAGGTCGGACGGGGATGAGCAGTTCTTC
CATRSDGDEQFF
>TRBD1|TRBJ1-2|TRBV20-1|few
TGCAGTGCTAGAAAGCAGGGGGTTCGATTGAACTATGGCTACACCTTC
CSARKQGVRLNYGYTF
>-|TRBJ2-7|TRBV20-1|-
TGCAGTGCTAGAGATCAAGTGACCCTCACCTACGAGCAGTACTTC
CSARDQVTLTYEQYF
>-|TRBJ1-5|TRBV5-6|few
TGTGCCAGCAGCTTAGGGCAGAATCAGCCCCAGCATTTT
CASSLGQNQPQHF
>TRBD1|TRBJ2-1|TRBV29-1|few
TGCAGCGTTGGGGGGACAGGGGTAGGAAGATACAGCGATGAGCAGTTCTTC
CSVGGTGVGRYSDEQFF
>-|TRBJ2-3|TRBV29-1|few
TGCAGCGTACTGTTTCGAGCAGATACGCAGTATTTT
CSVLFRADTQYF
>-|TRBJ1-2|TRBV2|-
TGTGCCAGCAGACGACATATCGCGGATGGCTACACCTTC
CASRRHIADGYTF
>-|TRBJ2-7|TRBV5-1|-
TGCGCCAGCAGCTTGGCCCCGTCAGCCTCCTCCTACGAGCAGTACTTC
CASSLAPSASSYEQYF